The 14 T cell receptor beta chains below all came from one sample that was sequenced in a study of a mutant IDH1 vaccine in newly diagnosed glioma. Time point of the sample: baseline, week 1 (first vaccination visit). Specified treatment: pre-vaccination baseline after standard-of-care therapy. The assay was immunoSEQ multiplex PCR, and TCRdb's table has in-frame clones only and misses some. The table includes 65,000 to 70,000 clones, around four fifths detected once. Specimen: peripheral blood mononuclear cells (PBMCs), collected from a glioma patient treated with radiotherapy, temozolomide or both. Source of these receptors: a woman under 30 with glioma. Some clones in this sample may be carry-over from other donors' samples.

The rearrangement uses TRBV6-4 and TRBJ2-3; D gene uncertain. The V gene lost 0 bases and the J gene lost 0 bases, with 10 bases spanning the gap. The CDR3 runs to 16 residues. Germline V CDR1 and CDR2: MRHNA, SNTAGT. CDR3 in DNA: TGTGCCAGCAGTGACTCGGTCAGCCCTAGCACAGATACGCAGTATTTT. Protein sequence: CASSDSVSPSTDTQYF.

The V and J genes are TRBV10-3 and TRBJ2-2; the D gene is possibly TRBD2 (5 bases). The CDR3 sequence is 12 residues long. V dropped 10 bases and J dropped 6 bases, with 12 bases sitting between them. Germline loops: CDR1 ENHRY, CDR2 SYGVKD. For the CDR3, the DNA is TGTGCCACCGAGGGCGGTGCCGGGGAGCTGTTTTTT. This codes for CATEGGAGELFF.

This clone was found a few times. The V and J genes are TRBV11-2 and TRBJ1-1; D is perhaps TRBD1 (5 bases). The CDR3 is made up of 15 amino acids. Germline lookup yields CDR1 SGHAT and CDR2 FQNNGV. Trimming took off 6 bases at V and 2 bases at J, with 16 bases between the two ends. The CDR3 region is CASRPVRGSNTEAFF. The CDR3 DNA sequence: TGTGCCAGCAGACCCGTTAGGGGCTCCAACACTGAAGCTTTCTTT.

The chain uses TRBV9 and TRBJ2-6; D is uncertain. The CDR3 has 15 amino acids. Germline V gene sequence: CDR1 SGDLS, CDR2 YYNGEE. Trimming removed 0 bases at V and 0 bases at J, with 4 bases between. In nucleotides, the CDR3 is TGTGCCAGCAGCGTAGACAGCTCTGGGGCCAACGTCCTGACTTTC. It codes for CASSVDSSGANVLTF. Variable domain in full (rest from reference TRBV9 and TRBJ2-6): DSGVTQTPKHLITATGQRVTLRCSPRSGDLSVYWYQQSLDQGLQFLIQYYNGEERAKGNILERFSAQQFPDLHSELNLSSLELGDSALYFCASSVDSSGANVLTFGAGSRLTVL.

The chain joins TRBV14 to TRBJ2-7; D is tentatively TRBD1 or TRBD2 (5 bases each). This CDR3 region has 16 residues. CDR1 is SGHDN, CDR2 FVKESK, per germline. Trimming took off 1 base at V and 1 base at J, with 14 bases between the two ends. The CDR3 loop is CASSQVGGDISYEQYF. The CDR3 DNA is TGTGCCAGCAGCCAAGTTGGGGGTGACATTTCCTACGAGCAGTACTTC.

CDR3 protein: CASSSQTGVNQPQHF. Written as DNA, the CDR3 is TGTGCCAGCAGCTCCCAGACGGGTGTCAATCAGCCCCAGCATTTT. V gene TRBV7-2 combines with J gene TRBJ1-5, with D unresolved. This CDR3 region has 15 residues. The germline V gene encodes CDR1 SGHTA and CDR2 FQGNSA. Trimming removed 4 bases from V and 3 bases from J, with 13 bases in between.

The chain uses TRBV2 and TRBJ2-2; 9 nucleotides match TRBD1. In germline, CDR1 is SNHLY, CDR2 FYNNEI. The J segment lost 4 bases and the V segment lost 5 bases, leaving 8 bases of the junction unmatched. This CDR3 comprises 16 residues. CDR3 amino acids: CASSSLTGGITGELFF. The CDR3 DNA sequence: TGTGCCAGCAGTAGCTTGACAGGGGGAATCACCGGGGAGCTGTTTTTT.

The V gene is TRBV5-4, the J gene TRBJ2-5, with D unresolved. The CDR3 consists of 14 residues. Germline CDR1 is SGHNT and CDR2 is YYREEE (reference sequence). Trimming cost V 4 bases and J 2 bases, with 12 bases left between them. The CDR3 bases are TGTGCCAGCAGCCTTGGCCCTATTCAAGAGACCCAGTACTTC. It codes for CASSLGPIQETQYF.

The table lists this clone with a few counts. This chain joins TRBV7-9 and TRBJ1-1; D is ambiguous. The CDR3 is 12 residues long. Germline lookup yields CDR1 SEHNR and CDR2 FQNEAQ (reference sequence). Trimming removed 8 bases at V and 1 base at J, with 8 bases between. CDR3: CASRPENTEAFF. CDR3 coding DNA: TGTGCCAGCCGGCCAGAGAACACTGAAGCTTTCTTT.

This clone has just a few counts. The CDR3 DNA is TGTGCCAGCAGTGAGACTGACGGTCTCCTCTATGGCTACACCTTC. Translating gives CASSETDGLLYGYTF. V and J are TRBV28 and TRBJ1-2; D gene uncertain. The CDR3 totals 15 residues. V lost 5 bases and J lost 4, with 17 bases in between. The germline gives CDR1 MDHEN, CDR2 SYDVKM.

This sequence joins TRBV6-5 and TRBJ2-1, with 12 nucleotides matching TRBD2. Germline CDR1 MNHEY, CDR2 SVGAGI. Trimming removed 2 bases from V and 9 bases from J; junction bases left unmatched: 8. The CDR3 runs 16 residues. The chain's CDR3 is CASSYLGTSGFGEQFF. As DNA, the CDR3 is TGTGCCAGCAGTTACCTAGGGACTAGCGGGTTCGGTGAGCAGTTCTTC.

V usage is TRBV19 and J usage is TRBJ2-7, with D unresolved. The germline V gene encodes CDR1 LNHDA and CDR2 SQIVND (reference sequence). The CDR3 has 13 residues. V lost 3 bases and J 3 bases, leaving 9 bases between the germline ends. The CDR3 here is CASSMSSYYEQYF. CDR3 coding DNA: TGTGCCAGTAGTATGAGCTCCTACTACGAGCAGTACTTC.

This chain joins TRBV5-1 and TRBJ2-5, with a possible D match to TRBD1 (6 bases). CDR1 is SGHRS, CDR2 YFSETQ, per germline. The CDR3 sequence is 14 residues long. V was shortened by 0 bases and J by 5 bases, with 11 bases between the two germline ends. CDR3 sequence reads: CASSLEGDCETQYF. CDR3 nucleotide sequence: TGCGCCAGCAGCTTGGAGGGGGATTGCGAGACCCAGTACTTC.

The CDR3 loop reads CASATGGTGYTF. CDR3 nucleotides: TGTGCCAGCGCGACAGGGGGCACTGGCTACACCTTC. The chain combines TRBV6-1 with TRBJ1-2, with TRBD1 matching over 10 bases. There are 12 residues in the CDR3. CDR1 and CDR2 from the germline V gene are MNHNS and SASEGT. Losses at the gene ends were 8 bases for V and 7 bases for J; bases not matched to a gene: 4.